Each of the 17 T cell receptor beta chains below was sequenced from the same sample in a study of beta chain features in type 1 diabetes. Study-wide points: Type 1 diabetes patients had moderately but significantly shorter TCRB CDR3s in all four CD4+ subsets.

These receptors lack a known antigen. The study reverse transcribed the entire isolated RNA, so it sequenced expressed TCRB transcripts. The protocol was immunoSEQ multiplex PCR, while the TCRdb copy is restricted to in-frame clones and leaves out a portion. The repertoire holds some 660,000 clones, with over 12% as singletons. The sequenced sample consisted of naive CD4+ T cells from blood. These receptors originate from a man between 18 and 35 years old with type 1 diabetes.

This clone came up a few times. This same CDR3 is encoded by further DNA sequences in the sample. The rearrangement links TRBV5-1 to TRBJ2-2; D gene uncertain. Trimming shortened V by 3 bases and J by 1 base, and 4 bases separated the two germline ends. The length of the CDR3 is 13 residues. Per the germline V gene, CDR1 is SGHRS and CDR2 is YFSETQ. The CDR3 loop is CASSSENTGELFF. CDR3 coding DNA: TGCGCCAGCAGCTCGGAGAACACCGGGGAGCTGTTTTTT. The full variable domain, completed using reference TRBV5-1 and TRBJ2-2, is KAGVTQTPRYLIKTRGQQVTLSCSPISGHRSVSWYQQTPGQGLQFLFEYFSETQRNKGNFPGRFSGRQFSNSRSEMNVSTLELGDSALYLCASSSENTGELFFGEGSRLTVL.

V and J are TRBV30 and TRBJ2-1, with a possible D match to TRBD2 (6 bases). Germline values: CDR1 GTSNPN, CDR2 SVGIG (reference sequence). This CDR3 contains 15 residues. The germline V and J ends were trimmed by 0 bases and 3 bases, with 12 bases remaining between them. CDR3 DNA: TGTGCCTGGAGTGTTGGGCTAGCGATCTACAATGAGCAGTTCTTC. Encoded protein: CAWSVGLAIYNEQFF.

The rearrangement joins TRBV7-2 to TRBJ2-3; D possibly corresponds to TRBD1 (5 bases). V lost 5 bases and J lost 11, with 14 bases in between. The CDR3 covers 12 residues. Per germline, CDR1 SGHTA and CDR2 FQGNSA. Here the CDR3 DNA reads TGTGCCAGCAGCCCAGACTGGGGCGGGCAGTATTTT. This sequence encodes CASSPDWGGQYF.

This chain uses TRBV30 with TRBJ2-7; D might be TRBD1 (7 bases). The ends were cut back, 3 bases at V and 3 bases at J, with 18 bases in the middle. The germline gives CDR1 GTSNPN, CDR2 SVGIG (reference sequence). This CDR3 region has 15 residues. The CDR3 DNA sequence: TGTGCCTGGAGCCGACTGAGGCAGGGGGGCTACGAGCAGTACTTC. Its translation is CAWSRLRQGGYEQYF.

This clone was found a few times. The rearrangement links TRBV5-1 to TRBJ2-3, with TRBD2 as a possible D gene (6 bases). The CDR3 totals 16 residues. Germline loops: CDR1 SGHRS, CDR2 YFSETQ. The germline V and J ends were trimmed by 0 bases and 0 bases, with 11 bases remaining between them. The CDR3 region has the DNA TGCGCCAGCAGCTTGGTGGCTAGCGCTAGCACAGATACGCAGTATTTT. Translated: CASSLVASASTDTQYF.

This clone has more than one count but fewer than ten. The V and J genes are TRBV27 and TRBJ2-7; no firm D call. The ends were cut back, 5 bases at V and 6 bases at J, with 17 bases in the middle. Germline V gene lookup returns CDR1 MNHEY and CDR2 SMNVEV (reference sequence). This CDR3 is 14 amino acids long. CDR3 sequence reads: CASSPRASALEQYF. The CDR3 region has the DNA TGTGCCAGCAGTCCCCGGGCATCGGCCCTCGAGCAGTACTTC.

CDR3 protein: CAISDGADEKLFF. The CDR3 DNA reads as TGTGCCATCAGTGACGGGGCAGATGAAAAACTGTTTTTT. The V gene is TRBV10-3, the J gene TRBJ1-4, with a possible D match to TRBD1 (5 bases). Germline-derived CDR1 and CDR2 are ENHRY and SYGVKD. Between the trimmed V and J ends, which lost 3 bases and 6 bases, there was a span of 8 bases. This CDR3 contains 13 residues.

The rearrangement links TRBV7-9 to TRBJ2-5, with TRBD1 matching over 9 bases. The V segment lost 7 bases and the J segment 11 bases; nucleotides outside the gene matches: 11. The CDR3 has 13 residues. The germline CDR1 and CDR2 sequences are SEHNR and FQNEAQ (reference sequence). CDR3 DNA: TGTGCCAGCACCCTAGAGGGGACAGGGAATCAGTACTTC. Its protein product is CASTLEGTGNQYF.

The chain joins TRBV30 to TRBJ1-2, with a weak D call TRBD1 (5 bases). This CDR3 has 12 amino acids. With 2 bases removed from V and 8 bases from J, the gap between germline ends came to 12 bases. The germline CDR1 and CDR2 sequences are GTSNPN and SVGIG (reference sequence). The CDR3, as DNA: TGTGCCTGGAGTCTGCGGGGGTTCGGCTACACCTTC. The encoded protein is CAWSLRGFGYTF.

The chain carries TRBV6-1 and TRBJ1-5; 7 bases align to TRBD1. The CDR3 totals 14 residues. Germline V gene sequence: CDR1 MNHNS, CDR2 SASEGT. The V and J ends lost 5 bases and 6 bases, in that order; junction bases with no gene match: 7. CDR3: CASSPTGRSQPQHF. The CDR3 DNA reads TGTGCCAGCAGTCCGACAGGGAGAAGTCAGCCCCAGCATTTT.

This clone was seen only a few times. This sequence joins TRBV13 and TRBJ2-1, with 8 bases fitting TRBD2. CDR3 length: 15 amino acids. V was clipped by 5 bases and J by 5 bases; unmatched bases: 8. Germline CDR1 PRHDT, CDR2 FYEKMQ (reference sequence). CDR3 nucleotide sequence: TGTGCCAGCAGCCCCCGGCTAGCGGGTAACAATGAGCAGTTCTTC. This translates into CASSPRLAGNNEQFF.

This chain's CDR3 is CASSSLAGGEQFF. The CDR3 DNA reads as TGTGCCAGCAGCTCGTTAGCGGGAGGTGAGCAGTTCTTC. V usage is TRBV11-2 and J usage is TRBJ2-1, with 10 bases lining up with TRBD2. After removal of 4 bases from V and 9 bases from J, the junction contained 3 bases not matched to a gene. The CDR3 runs 13 residues. CDR1 SGHAT and CDR2 FQNNGV come from the germline V gene.

The genes are TRBV18 and TRBJ2-5; the D gene could be TRBD1 or TRBD2 (6 bases each). Trimming removed 6 bases at V and 5 bases at J, with 19 bases between. CDR3 length: 15 amino acids. CDR1 is KGHSH, CDR2 LQKENI, per germline. This CDR3 is CASSGGHGAGETQYF. As DNA, the CDR3 is TGTGCCAGCTCCGGGGGACACGGGGCTGGGGAGACCCAGTACTTC.

The genes are TRBV2 and TRBJ2-2; possibly TRBD1 or TRBD2 for D (5 bases each). The CDR3 runs 14 residues. Germline CDR1 SNHLY, CDR2 FYNNEI. Trimming stripped 7 bases from V and 6 bases from J, with 15 bases between. This CDR3 is CASTLRKGPGELFF. The CDR3, as DNA: TGTGCCAGCACTCTTAGGAAGGGACCCGGGGAGCTGTTTTTT. The variable domain in full, with the rest retrieved from reference TRBV2 and TRBJ2-2, is EPEVTQTPSHQVTQMGQEVILRCVPISNHLYFYWYRQILGQKVEFLVSFYNNEISEKSEIFDDQFSVERPDGSNFTLKIRSTKLEDSAMYFCASTLRKGPGELFFGEGSRLTVL.

This clone was found a few times. The gene calls are TRBV30 and TRBJ1-1; weak D call: TRBD1 (5 bases). The CDR3 has 12 amino acids. Germline CDR1 is GTSNPN and CDR2 is SVGIG (reference sequence). V lost 4 bases to trimming and J lost 5 bases, with 11 bases between them. The CDR3 region has the DNA TGTGCCTGGAATACTTGGGGGACTGAAGCTTTCTTT. Its translation: CAWNTWGTEAFF.

V is TRBV9 and J is TRBJ1-2; D might be TRBD1 (6 bases). The CDR3 spans 16 residues. Germline CDR1 reads SGDLS; CDR2 reads YYNGEE. Trimming took off 1 base at V and 3 bases at J, with 16 bases between the two ends. CDR3 DNA sequence: TGTGCCAGCAGCGTAAACATCCCGGGGGCTGACTATGGCTACACCTTC. Its protein is CASSVNIPGADYGYTF.

This clone was seen ten or more times. The chain couples TRBV28 to TRBJ2-4; possibly TRBD1 for D (6 bases). The germline gives CDR1 MDHEN, CDR2 SYDVKM. The V and J ends lost 6 bases and 16 bases respectively, with 19 bases between them. This CDR3 has 12 amino acids. CDR3 nucleotides: TGTGCCAGCAGCGTCGCTCGTAGACAGGCCTACTTC. It specifies CASSVARRQAYF.